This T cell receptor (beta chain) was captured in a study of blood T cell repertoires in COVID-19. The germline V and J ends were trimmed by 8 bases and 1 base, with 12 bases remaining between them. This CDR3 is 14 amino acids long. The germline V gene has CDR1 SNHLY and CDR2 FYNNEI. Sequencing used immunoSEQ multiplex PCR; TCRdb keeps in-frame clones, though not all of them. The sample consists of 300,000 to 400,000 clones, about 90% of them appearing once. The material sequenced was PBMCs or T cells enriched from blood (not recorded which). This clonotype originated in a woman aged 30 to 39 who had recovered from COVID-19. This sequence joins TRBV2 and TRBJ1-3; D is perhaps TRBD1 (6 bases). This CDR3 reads CASYRGQSGNTIYF. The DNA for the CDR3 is TGTGCCAGCTATCGAGGACAGTCTGGAAACACCATATATTTT.